One and the same sample provided the 11 T cell receptor beta chains below, sequenced in a study of blood T cell repertoires in COVID-19. The table came from immunoSEQ multiplex PCR; TCRdb's copy has only in-frame clones and leaves some out. This table has approximately 30,000 clones, 70% to 90% appearing once. The material sequenced was peripheral blood. Receptors originate from a woman aged 80 or over with active or convalescent COVID-19.

The rearrangement joins TRBV27 to TRBJ2-7; 12 nucleotides align to TRBD2. The CDR3 spans 15 residues. Germline lookup yields CDR1 MNHEY and CDR2 SMNVEV (reference sequence). The V and J ends lost 6 bases and 3 bases, in that order; junction bases with no gene match: 6. The DNA for the CDR3 is TGTGCCAGCAGGCCTACTAGCGGGGGGTTCTACGAGCAGTACTTC. This codes for CASRPTSGGFYEQYF.

The rearrangement links TRBV2 to TRBJ2-2; tentatively, D is TRBD2 (6 bases). The germline V gene encodes CDR1 SNHLY and CDR2 FYNNEI. Between the trimmed V and J ends, which lost 4 bases and 0 bases, there was a span of 18 bases. This CDR3 spans 18 amino acids. CDR3 in DNA: TGTGCCAGCAGTGTTCCCTCTATAGCGGCCACGAACACCGGGGAGCTGTTTTTT. Amino acids: CASSVPSIAATNTGELFF.

The chain is built from TRBV24-1 and TRBJ1-6; tentative D call: TRBD1 (5 bases). V lost 7 bases and J lost 6, with 12 bases in between. Germline CDR1 and CDR2: KGHDR and SFDVKD. There are 14 residues in the CDR3. Here the CDR3 reads CATRRGTANSPLHF. CDR3 in DNA: TGTGCCACCAGGCGCGGGACGGCTAATTCACCCCTCCACTTT.

The chain employs TRBV5-1 and TRBJ2-3; 9 nucleotides agree with TRBD2. The CDR3 covers 18 residues. Germline V gives CDR1 SGHRS, CDR2 YFSETQ. V lost 4 bases and J lost 0; bases outside the gene matches: 12. The CDR3 DNA reads TGCGCCAGCAGCCCGCGAGCGGGGGGCTCCTCTAGCACAGATACGCAGTATTTT. Encoded protein: CASSPRAGGSSSTDTQYF. The whole variable domain, filled in from reference TRBV5-1 and TRBJ2-3, reads KAGVTQTPRYLIKTRGQQVTLSCSPISGHRSVSWYQQTPGQGLQFLFEYFSETQRNKGNFPGRFSGRQFSNSRSEMNVSTLELGDSALYLCASSPRAGGSSSTDTQYFGPGTRLTVL.

This chain joins TRBV29-1 and TRBJ2-5; 7 bases line up with TRBD2. The CDR3 consists of 13 residues. With 2 bases clipped from V and 4 bases from J, the junction kept 4 bases outside the gene matches. The germline gives CDR1 SQVTM, CDR2 ANQGSEA. The CDR3 sequence is CSVEQWGGETQYF. CDR3 in DNA: TGCAGCGTTGAACAGTGGGGGGGAGAGACCCAGTACTTC.

This clone appeared once. The genes are TRBV28 and TRBJ2-6; 10 bases fit TRBD1. CDR1 is MDHEN and CDR2 is SYDVKM in the germline V gene. With 5 bases clipped from V and 4 bases from J, the junction kept 11 bases outside the gene matches. This CDR3 is built from 18 residues. CDR3 nucleotide sequence: TGTGCCAGCAGTCCCATGACAGGGGGCGTCTCAGGGGCCAACGTCCTGACTTTC. Translation: CASSPMTGGVSGANVLTF.

Only one count was recorded for this clone. The J gene is TRBJ2-3, the V gene TRBV2; 16 bases map to TRBD2. Germline V gene sequence: CDR1 SNHLY, CDR2 FYNNEI. The CDR3 spans 16 residues. V dropped 8 bases and J dropped 7; count of bases not matched to a gene: 9. CDR3 bases: TGTGCCAGCGCCGGGACTAGCGGGGGGGCTTTACATACGCAGTATTTT. Amino acid sequence: CASAGTSGGALHTQYF.

The genes are TRBV19 and TRBJ2-1; tentative D call: TRBD2 (6 bases). The CDR3 contains 16 residues. Germline V gene sequence: CDR1 LNHDA, CDR2 SQIVND (reference sequence). Trimming removed 4 bases from V and 0 bases from J, with 13 bases in between. This CDR3 is CASSKGLLSSYNEQFF. For the CDR3, the DNA is TGTGCCAGTAGTAAGGGACTTCTTAGCTCCTACAATGAGCAGTTCTTC.

The chain has TRBV6-5 and TRBJ1-1; D might be TRBD1 (5 bases). From germline, CDR1 is MNHEY and CDR2 SVGAGI. Trimming took off 6 bases at V and 7 bases at J, with 18 bases between the two ends. The CDR3 has 14 residues. CDR3 in DNA: TGTGCCAGCAGGGGGCTAGCGACCCCTGATGAAGCTTTCTTT. The encoded protein is CASRGLATPDEAFF.

The chain joins TRBV2 to TRBJ2-2, with 8 bases that match TRBD1. Trimming removed 6 bases from V and 2 bases from J; junction bases left unmatched: 5. The germline gives CDR1 SNHLY, CDR2 FYNNEI. The CDR3 covers 15 residues. This chain's CDR3 is CASRTGQVNTGELFF. The CDR3 DNA reads as TGTGCCAGCAGGACGGGACAGGTCAACACCGGGGAGCTGTTTTTT.

This chain uses TRBV7-9 with TRBJ1-1; 7 bases match TRBD1. From germline, CDR1 is SEHNR and CDR2 FQNEAQ (reference sequence). CDR3 size: 14 residues. Losses at the gene ends were 0 bases for V and 8 bases for J; bases not matched to a gene: 6. CDR3 sequence reads: CASSLAGTVPEAFF. CDR3 sequence (DNA): TGTGCCAGCAGCTTAGCAGGGACAGTGCCAGAAGCTTTCTTT.